Detailed here is one T cell receptor beta chain. Its specificity is not known. After constant-region reverse-primer amplification, full-length variable regions underwent semi-nested PCR with Nested Universal Primer A. TCRdb reprocessed the 5' RACE reads via MiXCR and lists one record per CDR3 protein. The sample carries about 57,000 distinct CDR3 sequences, roughly 25% recorded once. Germline loops: CDR1 SGHTA, CDR2 FQGNSA. This CDR3 region has 17 residues. Unmatched junction bases numbered 11, after V lost 5 bases and J lost 4 bases. Cells sorted as Tregs were CD4+, CD25+ and CD127-/low. Findings and caveats of the study: Tumor Tregs overlapped most with tumor, then blood, naive CD4+ cells.

Sequencing was performed on tumor-infiltrating Tregs sorted from the breast tumor. The TCR sequence derives from a female donor with breast cancer. The chain joins TRBV7-2 to TRBJ2-5; 12 positions agree with TRBD2. The CDR3 loop reads CASSHDVTSGGLETQYF. Written as DNA, the CDR3 is TGTGCCAGCAGCCACGATGTAACTAGCGGGGGGCTAGAGACCCAGTACTTC.